This entry lists 27 T cell receptor beta chains sequenced from one sample in a study of T cells expressing NK-cell markers. Reprocessing the 5' RACE reads, TCRdb reports a single entry for every CDR3 protein and omits DNA. The sample has approximately 22,000 distinct CDR3 sequences, and its top ten clones hold roughly 54%. Sample: blood T cells: a sorted CD56 or NKG2C T cell subset, CD4+ or CD8+ T cells, or bulk PBMC T cells (not recorded which). The receptors stem from a man aged 18-75 years in good health.

The chain recombines TRBV5-8 with TRBJ1-2; TCRdb's assignment of TRBD1 cannot be checked, as there is no DNA. Per the germline V gene, CDR1 is SGHTS and CDR2 is YDEGEE. The CDR3 covers 14 residues. CDR3 in amino acids: CASSRPGLAYGYTF.

The chain couples TRBV25-1 to TRBJ1-1; TCRdb designates TRBD1, a call that cannot be tested without DNA. The CDR3 consists of 14 residues. Germline CDR1 and CDR2: MGHDK and SYGVNS. CDR3 loop: CASRETGTVTEAFF.

The chain joins TRBV29-1 to TRBJ1-2; TCRdb reports TRBD1, a call that lacks DNA to check it against. Germline values: CDR1 SQVTM, CDR2 ANQGSEA. This CDR3 has 15 residues. Here the CDR3 reads CSVEIRPGDSSGYTF.

This rearrangement joins TRBV29-1 to TRBJ2-3. CDR1 SQVTM and CDR2 ANQGSEA come from the germline V gene. CDR3 length equals 11 residues. The CDR3 loop is CSVGGSDTQYF.

The chain is built from TRBV5-1 and TRBJ2-5; the D call from TCRdb, TRBD2, cannot be confirmed without DNA. Germline V CDR1 and CDR2: SGHRS, YFSETQ. This CDR3 contains 18 residues. The CDR3 spells CASSFGFFSGSRRETQYF.

The J gene is TRBJ1-5, the V gene TRBV12-3 or TRBV12-4; without DNA, the TCRdb call of TRBD1 cannot be checked. The CDR3 runs to 13 residues. This CDR3 reads CASSRTGLQPQHF.

This chain connects TRBV7-2 to TRBJ1-4. CDR1 is SGHTA, CDR2 FQGNSA, per germline. CDR3 length: 14 amino acids. The CDR3 loop reads CASRFDTVNEKLFF. Together with reference TRBV7-2 and TRBJ1-4, the CDR3 gives the full variable domain: GAGVSQSPSNKVTEKGKDVELRCDPISGHTALYWYRQSLGQGLEFLIYFQGNSAPDKSGLPSDRFSAERTGGSVSTLTIQRTQQEDSAVYLCASRFDTVNEKLFFGSGTQLSVL.

V usage is TRBV4-2 and J usage is TRBJ2-3; lacking DNA, the TRBD2 call made by TCRdb goes unchecked. Germline-derived CDR1 and CDR2 are LGHNA and YNFKEQ. The CDR3 is made up of 14 amino acids. Here the CDR3 reads CASSLRASTDTQYF.

The CDR3 is CSVEGVGDSSYEQYF. The V and J genes are TRBV29-1 and TRBJ2-7; absent DNA, TCRdb's TRBD1 call cannot be checked. The CDR3 totals 15 residues. The germline V gene has CDR1 SQVTM and CDR2 ANQGSEA.

This chain connects TRBV30 to TRBJ2-1; without DNA, the TCRdb call of TRBD2 cannot be checked. Germline V gene data show CDR1 as GTSNPN and CDR2 as SVGIG (reference sequence). The CDR3 spans 14 residues. CDR3 sequence reads: CAWSVSGAYNEQFF. The full variable domain, with the rest looked up from reference TRBV30 and TRBJ2-1, is SQTIHQWPATLVQPVGSPLSLECTVEGTSNPNLYWYRQAAGRGLQLLFYSVGIGQISSEVPQNLSASRPQDRQFILSSKKLLLSDSGFYLCAWSVSGAYNEQFFGPGTRLTVL.

The V and J genes are TRBV12-3 or TRBV12-4 and TRBJ1-1. This CDR3 has 14 amino acids. CDR3 residues: CASSLGQTNTEAFF.

This rearrangement joins TRBV7-2 to TRBJ1-3; TCRdb's D gene call, TRBD1, goes unchecked for lack of DNA. The germline CDR1 and CDR2 sequences are SGHTA and FQGNSA. The CDR3 runs to 17 residues. CDR3 sequence reads: CASSLVPGQISGNTIYF. Filled out from reference TRBV7-2 and TRBJ1-3, the complete variable domain reads GAGVSQSPSNKVTEKGKDVELRCDPISGHTALYWYRQSLGQGLEFLIYFQGNSAPDKSGLPSDRFSAERTGGSVSTLTIQRTQQEDSAVYLCASSLVPGQISGNTIYFGEGSWLTVV.

This chain joins TRBV7-9 and TRBJ1-1; TCRdb proposes TRBD1, but this gene call is untestable without DNA. The CDR3 sequence is 15 residues long. The V gene's germline CDR1 is SEHNR and CDR2 FQNEAQ (reference sequence). The CDR3 sequence: CASSQKGQGNTEAFF.

The V call is TRBV20-1, the J call TRBJ2-1; TCRdb designates TRBD1, a call that cannot be tested without DNA. CDR1 is DFQATT and CDR2 is SNEGSKA in the germline V gene (reference sequence). The length of the CDR3 is 13 residues. This CDR3 reads CSAKKGQDNEQFF.

V gene TRBV9 combines with J gene TRBJ1-2; TCRdb's assignment of TRBD1 cannot be checked, as there is no DNA. Per the germline V gene, CDR1 is SGDLS and CDR2 is YYNGEE. The CDR3 loop spans 16 amino acids. The CDR3 reads CASSSRQGGVSQGYTF.

V and J are TRBV29-1 and TRBJ1-1. The CDR3 has 12 amino acids. Germline V gene sequence: CDR1 SQVTM, CDR2 ANQGSEA. This chain's CDR3 is CSVETLNTEAFF.

CDR3 in amino acids: CASSESRELFF. The chain is built from TRBV25-1 and TRBJ2-2. The germline gives CDR1 MGHDK, CDR2 SYGVNS. The CDR3 is made up of 11 amino acids.

The rearrangement joins TRBV11-2 to TRBJ2-1; TCRdb outputs TRBD2, but without DNA this stays unchecked. CDR1 is SGHAT, CDR2 FQNNGV, per germline. The CDR3 loop spans 19 amino acids. The CDR3 protein is CASSLDSWRERGLGDEQFF. Full variable domain (missing parts from reference TRBV11-2 and TRBJ2-1): EAGVAQSPRYKIIEKRQSVAFWCNPISGHATLYWYQQILGQGPKLLIQFQNNGVVDDSQLPKDRFSAERLKGVDSTLKIQPAKLEDSAVYLCASSLDSWRERGLGDEQFFGPGTRLTVL.

V usage is TRBV5-1 and J usage is TRBJ2-1. The CDR3 loop spans 15 amino acids. Germline V gene lookup returns CDR1 SGHRS and CDR2 YFSETQ. The CDR3: CASSWDGLNGDEQFF.

The chain uses TRBV5-1 and TRBJ2-3; TCRdb picks TRBD1, but there is no DNA to check that call. This CDR3 comprises 15 residues. Germline CDR1 reads SGHRS; CDR2 reads YFSETQ. The CDR3 protein is CASSLGATPGDTQYF.

This chain uses TRBV10-3 with TRBJ1-2; TCRdb gives TRBD1 as the D gene, but with no DNA this cannot be confirmed. This CDR3 region has 13 residues. Per the germline V gene, CDR1 is ENHRY and CDR2 is SYGVKD. CDR3 sequence reads: CAISVGENYGYTF.

This clonotype shows up as medium-sized by frequency. This CDR3 reads CASSLATGPNEKLFF. The V gene is TRBV7-6, the J gene TRBJ1-4; as DNA is missing, the TRBD1 call by TCRdb cannot be tested. Germline V lookup: CDR1 SGHVS, CDR2 FNYEAQ. This CDR3 has 15 residues.

This clonotype counts as medium-sized by frequency. The chain couples TRBV10-3 to TRBJ2-3. The CDR3 is 12 amino acids. CDR1 and CDR2 from the germline V gene are ENHRY and SYGVKD. CDR3: CAISPTTDTQYF.

The gene calls are TRBV13 and TRBJ2-3; TCRdb gives TRBD1 as the D gene, but with no DNA this cannot be confirmed. This CDR3 is built from 15 residues. The V gene's germline CDR1 is PRHDT and CDR2 FYEKMQ (reference sequence). CDR3: CASSPTGGSTDTQYF.

The V call is TRBV10-3, the J call TRBJ2-5; TCRdb's assignment of TRBD1 cannot be checked, as there is no DNA. The CDR3 is 13 residues long. Germline CDR1 is ENHRY and CDR2 is SYGVKD. The CDR3 reads CAIRLDSRETQYF.

This chain joins TRBV10-2 and TRBJ1-6; TCRdb picks TRBD1, but there is no DNA to check that call. Germline assignment: CDR1 WSHSY and CDR2 SAAADI. The CDR3 has 13 residues. This CDR3 is CASRGTGVSPLHF.

The chain combines TRBV27 with TRBJ1-1; no DNA is available, so the TRBD1 call from TCRdb remains unchecked. The V gene's germline CDR1 is MNHEY and CDR2 SMNVEV (reference sequence). This CDR3 has 18 residues. CDR3 sequence reads: CASSPKARQGWQYTEAFF.